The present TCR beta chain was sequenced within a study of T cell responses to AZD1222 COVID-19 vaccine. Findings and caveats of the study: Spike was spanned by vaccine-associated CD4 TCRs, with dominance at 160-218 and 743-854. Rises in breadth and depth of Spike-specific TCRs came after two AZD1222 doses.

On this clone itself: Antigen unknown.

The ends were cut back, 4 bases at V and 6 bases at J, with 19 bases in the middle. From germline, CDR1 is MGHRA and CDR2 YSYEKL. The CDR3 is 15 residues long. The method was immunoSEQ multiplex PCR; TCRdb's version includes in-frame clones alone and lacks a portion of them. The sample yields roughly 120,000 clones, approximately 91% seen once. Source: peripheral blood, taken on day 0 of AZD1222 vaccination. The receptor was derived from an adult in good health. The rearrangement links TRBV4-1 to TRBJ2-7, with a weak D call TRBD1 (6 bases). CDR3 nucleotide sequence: TGCGCCAGCAGCCTTGCTTCGGGACAAGGAGGCGAGCAGTACTTC. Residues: CASSLASGQGGEQYF.